The T cell receptor beta chain under discussion was sequenced for a study of shared clonotypes between healthy human individuals. The DNA input per sorted-subset replicate PCR was roughly 0.2 ug, corresponding to roughly 31,000 T cell genomes. Sequencing was performed with immunoSEQ multiplex PCR; in TCRdb, only in-frame clones are kept and a portion is missing. The profile shows roughly 700,000 clones, 74% of them singletons. This clone was detected once. CDR3 length: 12 residues. Trimming took 6 bases from V and 3 from J, leaving 9 bases between them. CDR1 and CDR2 (germline): LNHDA, SQIVND (reference sequence). Study donors comprised healthy, HIV-negative adults devoid of recent acute infection or vaccination. Donors comprised only Caucasian adults living in Nashville, Tennessee.

Sequencing was performed on memory CD4+ T cells sorted from blood. Subset: CD45RA-negative fraction. The chain couples TRBV19 to TRBJ2-7; D unclear. The clonotype originates from a woman aged 30 to 39 in good health. The CDR3 protein is CASRNGLYEQYF. In DNA form, the CDR3 reads TGTGCCAGTAGGAACGGTCTCTACGAGCAGTACTTC.